The clone carrying this T cell receptor beta chain was recorded a few times. Antigen: not known. The CDR3 contains 14 residues. V was shortened by 2 bases and J by 2 bases, with 8 bases between the two germline ends. Germline lookup yields CDR1 MNHNS and CDR2 SASEGT. TCRdb reprocessed the RT-PCR reads with MiXCR, giving one entry per CDR3 protein. The sample has about 190,000 distinct CDR3 sequences, around 15% seen once; the top ten hold 26%. This sample is part of a study of response to subunit inactivated influenza vaccine. Study results and caveats: T cells newly recruited by each seasonal influenza vaccination are few, the authors suggested.

The chain employs TRBV6-1 and TRBJ2-3; D not certain. This clonotype originated in a man aged 50 or older who received an inactivated influenza vaccine. The specimen was CD8+ T cells sorted from PBMCs, collected less than 6 days after vaccination. DNA for the CDR3: TGTGCCAGCAGTGAAAGATTTCCCACAGATACGCAGTATTTT. It encodes CASSERFPTDTQYF.